This T cell receptor (beta chain) appears in the sequencing data of a study of tissue T cells after allogeneic stem cell transplantation. General study findings and limits: Across patients, clones rarely overlapped, yet motif clusters were shared tissue-specifically. Within patients, tissue anatomy strongly shaped TCR repertoire composition.

TCRbeta CDR3 was sequenced at survey depth with template counts. This table comes from immunoSEQ multiplex PCR, and its TCRdb copy is limited to in-frame clones, with some not included. The data contain 160 or so clones, around 68% of them singletons. Comments on this clone: Its matching antigen is unknown. Gene names follow the mouse nomenclature. The observed sequence ends 1 residue before the CDR3 terminus, with the missing tail filled in from the germline J gene.

The CDR3 loop spans 18 amino acids. Trimming stripped 4 bases from V and 5 bases from J, with 25 bases between. Per germline, CDR1 KGHPV and CDR2 FQNQEV (reference sequence). Sample: lymph node tissue. This TCR came from a female BALB/c mouse in good health. MHC haplotype of the strain: H2-d. The V call is TRBV26, the J call TRBJ2-4; no reliable D call. This CDR3 is CASSPESMGSSSTNTLYF. Partial CDR3 DNA: TGTGCCAGCAGTCCTGAATCCATGGGATCATCGTCGACAAACACCTTGTAC.